One sample yielded the 14 T cell receptor beta chains listed below, sequenced in a study of identical twins. Via MiXCR, TCRdb re-called the 5' RACE reads, giving one row per CDR3 protein. Of about 300,000 distinct CDR3 sequences listed, 12% are singletons. These data were likewise used in another study, on yellow fever vaccine responses in identical twins.

What was sequenced was CD8+ T cells sorted from blood. All receptors derive from a woman aged 18-35 years in good health.

This clonotype was observed at least ten times. V gene TRBV3-1 combines with J gene TRBJ2-1; TRBD2 might be the D (6 bases). Trimming stripped 0 bases from V and 8 bases from J, with 8 bases between. From germline, CDR1 is LGHDT and CDR2 YNNKEL (reference sequence). The length of the CDR3 is 13 residues. The CDR3 region has the DNA TGTGCCAGCAGCCAAGATAGCGGTTATGAGCAGTTCTTC. It translates to CASSQDSGYEQFF.

The CDR3 loop is CASSSLPTEAFF. The CDR3, as DNA: TGTGCCAGCAGCTCCCTTCCCACTGAAGCTTTCTTT. The chain is built from TRBV7-9 and TRBJ1-1, with D unresolved. Trimming removed 4 bases from V and 4 bases from J, with 7 bases in between. CDR1 SEHNR and CDR2 FQNEAQ come from the germline V gene (reference sequence). This CDR3 region has 12 residues.

The rearrangement links TRBV12-5 to TRBJ2-3; 8 positions match TRBD2. The V and J ends lost 1 base and 5 bases, in that order; junction bases with no gene match: 8. The germline V gene encodes CDR1 LGHNT and CDR2 FRNRAP. This CDR3 has 16 residues. This CDR3 reads CASGLGPGGPGDTQYF. As DNA, the CDR3 is TGTGCTAGTGGTTTGGGCCCGGGGGGGCCGGGAGATACGCAGTATTTT.

This clonotype has just a few counts. V usage is TRBV20-1 and J usage is TRBJ2-7; D gene uncertain. Looked up from germline, CDR1 is DFQATT and CDR2 is SNEGSKA (reference sequence). The CDR3 spans 12 residues. Trimming took 4 bases from V and 2 from J, leaving 9 bases between them. In DNA form, the CDR3 reads TGCAGTGCTATTGCAGATACCTACGAGCAGTACTTC. Translated, it gives CSAIADTYEQYF.

J is TRBJ2-5 and V is TRBV29-1, with TRBD1 matching 10 bases. Germline CDR1 is SQVTM and CDR2 is ANQGSEA. The trim removed 4 bases at V and 4 bases at J, leaving 9 bases unmatched. The CDR3 totals 15 residues. Written as DNA, the CDR3 is TGCAGCGTTGGAGGGGGACAGGGGTTACGAGAGACCCAGTACTTC. It yields the protein CSVGGGQGLRETQYF.

In its sample, this clonotype was seen many times. V gene TRBV5-1 combines with J gene TRBJ1-1; no definite D call. V lost 0 bases, J lost 11 bases, and 14 bases lay in between. The CDR3 totals 13 residues. Germline values: CDR1 SGHRS, CDR2 YFSETQ. DNA for the CDR3: TGCGCCAGCAGCTTGGACAGTTCGATGTATGCTTTCTTT. Its protein is CASSLDSSMYAFF.

This clonotype was seen a few times. The chain combines TRBV7-6 with TRBJ2-7, with 10 nucleotides matching TRBD2. This CDR3 has 18 amino acids. The J segment lost 4 bases and the V segment lost 5 bases, leaving 17 bases of the junction unmatched. The germline gives CDR1 SGHVS, CDR2 FNYEAQ. The CDR3 bases are TGTGCCAGCAGCCCAAACTCGGGGCTAGCGGGAGAACTATACGAGCAGTACTTC. Residues: CASSPNSGLAGELYEQYF.

In its sample, this clonotype was seen many times. The V and J genes are TRBV12-3 or TRBV12-4 and TRBJ2-1, with D maybe TRBD2 (5 bases). Trimming pared 7 bases from V and 7 bases from J, leaving 11 bases between. CDR3 length: 12 amino acids. The CDR3 sequence: CASTFGGNEQFF. CDR3 DNA sequence: TGTGCCAGCACCTTTGGAGGAAATGAGCAGTTCTTC.

The rearrangement joins TRBV20-1 to TRBJ1-5; TRBD1 might be the D (6 bases). Per the germline V gene, CDR1 is DFQATT and CDR2 is SNEGSKA (reference sequence). Trimming took 3 bases from V and 5 from J, leaving 17 bases between them. CDR3 length equals 15 residues. The CDR3 reads CSARAGGGWYQPQHF. CDR3 in DNA: TGCAGTGCTAGGGCCGGAGGGGGTTGGTATCAGCCCCAGCATTTT.

V usage is TRBV14 and J usage is TRBJ1-1; D possibly corresponds to TRBD1 (5 bases). Germline CDR1 SGHDN, CDR2 FVKESK. The CDR3 consists of 14 residues. V lost 7 bases and J lost 5, with 17 bases in between. CDR3 loop: CASIRSGGETEAFF. The CDR3 DNA is TGTGCCAGCATAAGGTCTGGGGGAGAGACTGAAGCTTTCTTT.

The chain combines TRBV28 with TRBJ2-2, with D tentatively TRBD1 (5 bases). Germline V gene data show CDR1 as MDHEN and CDR2 as SYDVKM. V lost 5 bases, J lost 2 bases, and 18 bases lay in between. The CDR3 contains 17 residues. The CDR3 region has the DNA TGTGCCAGCAGTATACGCCGGTCAGGGTTCAACACCGGGGAGCTGTTTTTT. It specifies CASSIRRSGFNTGELFF.

V and J are TRBV20-1 and TRBJ2-1; 9 nucleotides match TRBD1. This CDR3 spans 16 amino acids. Germline assignment: CDR1 DFQATT and CDR2 SNEGSKA (reference sequence). The ends lost 5 bases at V and 9 bases at J; junction bases unmatched: 17. This chain's CDR3 is CSALTGGGWGFGEQFF. CDR3 sequence (DNA): TGCAGTGCTCTTACAGGGGGCGGGTGGGGTTTTGGTGAGCAGTTCTTC.

This clonotype has more than one count but fewer than ten. The J gene is TRBJ2-1, the V gene TRBV5-1; tentative D call: TRBD1 (6 bases). Trimming removed 4 bases at V and 5 bases at J, with 10 bases between. Germline V gene lookup returns CDR1 SGHRS and CDR2 YFSETQ. The CDR3 consists of 13 residues. CDR3 sequence reads: CASSADSNNEQFF. CDR3 sequence (DNA): TGCGCCAGCAGCGCGGACAGTAACAATGAGCAGTTCTTC.

This chain links TRBV7-2 with TRBJ2-7; TRBD1 might be the D (5 bases). The germline V and J ends were trimmed by 3 bases and 5 bases, with 14 bases remaining between them. Germline CDR1 SGHTA, CDR2 FQGNSA. CDR3 length: 14 residues. The chain's CDR3 is CASSLGRAAHEQYF. The DNA of the CDR3 is TGTGCCAGCAGCTTGGGCAGGGCGGCCCACGAGCAGTACTTC.